The entry that follows covers one T cell receptor beta chain sequence. Its target is not known. The study ran its PCR with 60 Vbeta and 13 Jbeta primers. Sequencing used immunoSEQ multiplex PCR; TCRdb keeps in-frame clones, though not all of them. The profile covers hundreds of thousands of clones, with 82% appearing a single time and 4.5% to 7% taken by the ten largest. These data belong to a study of cytomegalovirus exposure and HLA in healthy donors. The CDR3 runs to 13 residues. The V gene lost 2 bases and the J gene lost 1 base, with 5 bases spanning the gap. Germline V lookup: CDR1 MNHEY, CDR2 SMNVEV (reference sequence). Points from the study as a whole: HLA-A and HLA-B allele assignments for most subjects were reportedly predicted accurately using TCR beta sequences.

There were likely unrecorded immune exposures, though donors were nominally healthy when sampled. The source is a man in his forties or fifties in good health and CMV-seropositive. Sequenced input: PBMCs. This rearrangement joins TRBV27 to TRBJ1-1; D ambiguous. For the CDR3, the DNA is TGTGCCAGCAGTTTAAGCGAGAACACTGAAGCTTTCTTT. The encoded protein is CASSLSENTEAFF.